This TCR beta chain was documented in a study of T cell responses to AZD1222 COVID-19 vaccine. Overall study results and limits: Among vaccine-associated CD4 TCRs, coverage spanned spike, with dominance at 160-218 and 743-854. Targets within unmutated variant regions were reportedly found for nearly half of spike-specific TCRs. Repertoire samples came only from after the peak T cell response.

Repertoires were generated with immunoSEQ multiplex PCR, while TCRdb's copy carries only in-frame clones and drops some. The sample yields 90,000 to 110,000 clones, approximately 87% seen once. About this clone: Its cognate antigen is unknown.

Germline lookup yields CDR1 KGHDR and CDR2 SFDVKD. The CDR3 has 15 residues. The ends were cut back, 4 bases at V and 1 base at J, with 10 bases in the middle. The sequence came from an adult who received the AZD1222 COVID-19 vaccine. The chain employs TRBV24-1 and TRBJ1-3; D is unresolved. The source material was peripheral blood, sampled 28 days after the second AZD1222 dose. The CDR3 spells CATSDHTNSGNTIYF. CDR3 in DNA: TGTGCCACCAGTGACCACACCAATTCTGGAAACACCATATATTTT.